A selection of T cell receptor beta chains follows, all from one sample in a study of regulatory T cells in long-lasting Graves disease. Using its own MiXCR run on the multiplex PCR reads, TCRdb lists one record per CDR3 protein. The sample includes approximately 400,000 distinct CDR3 sequences, 23% of them seen just once. The material sequenced was peripheral blood mononuclear cells (PBMCs), taken when the disease was refractory, from a patient treated with antithyroid drugs. The receptors shown here come from a female donor with Graves disease. Both conserved end residues are part of each CDR3. A D gene is named only where the DNA matches it firmly. Size is omitted from some rows. Given values are once, few, many or a class for expanded clones.

clone_size	j_call	v_call	d_call	cdr3_nt	cdr3_aa
few	TRBJ2-2	TRBV5-6	NA	TGTGCCAGCAGCTTGAATCCGGGCCTCGGGGAGCTGTTTTTT	CASSLNPGLGELFF
many	TRBJ2-7	TRBV7-2	TRBD2	TGTGCCAGCAGCTTTCGACTAGCGGGAGGGCCAGCCGAGCAGTACTTC	CASSFRLAGGPAEQYF
many	TRBJ1-1	TRBV19	NA	TGTGCCAGTAGTTACCCGGCGGGCGGCACTGAAGCTTTCTTT	CASSYPAGGTEAFF
few	TRBJ1-2	TRBV12-3/TRBV12-4	NA	TGTGCCAGCAGCTTGAGCGGCGGGGGCTACACCTTC	CASSLSGGGYTF
many	TRBJ2-5	TRBV20-1	NA	TGCAGTGCACGGACCCACCAAGAGACCCAGTACTTC	CSARTHQETQYF
few	TRBJ1-1	TRBV6-1	TRBD1	TGTGCCAGCGCACAAACAGGGGGCACTGAAGCTTTCTTT	CASAQTGGTEAFF
once	TRBJ1-2	TRBV28	NA	TGTGCCAGCAGTTTAGGGACTATGGGCTATGGCTACACCTTC	CASSLGTMGYGYTF
few	TRBJ2-1	TRBV2	TRBD2	TGTGCCAGCAGTGAAGTAGCGGGAGAGGGCTCCTACAATGAGCAGTTCTTC	CASSEVAGEGSYNEQFF
few	TRBJ2-7	TRBV3-1	NA	TGTGCCAGCAGCCCCCGGGACATCTCCTACGAGCAGTACTTC	CASSPRDISYEQYF
NA	TRBJ2-7	TRBV5-1	NA	TGCGCCAGCAGCCCAGGACATCCGGCCTACGAGCAGTACTTC	CASSPGHPAYEQYF
NA	TRBJ1-2	TRBV10-3	NA	TGTGCCATCAGGGACAGATCGAATGGCTACACCTTC	CAIRDRSNGYTF
once	TRBJ1-6	TRBV7-9	TRBD1	TGTGCCAGCAGCTTAGGACAGGGAGGCCATAATTCACCCCTCCACTTT	CASSLGQGGHNSPLHF
NA	TRBJ2-7	TRBV12-3/TRBV12-4	TRBD1	TGTGCCAGCAGACACGGGACAGGGCACGACGAGCAGTACTTC	CASRHGTGHDEQYF
many	TRBJ1-1	TRBV28	TRBD1	TGTGCCAGCAGTCCCCTGGGACAGGGAAGATCCACTGAAGCTTTCTTT	CASSPLGQGRSTEAFF
many	TRBJ1-4	TRBV30	TRBD1	TGTGCCTGGAGTACAGGGGGACCAACTAATGAAAAACTGTTTTTT	CAWSTGGPTNEKLFF
many	TRBJ1-1	TRBV28	NA	TGTGCCAGCAGGGACTGGAACACTGAAGCTTTCTTT	CASRDWNTEAFF
few	TRBJ2-7	TRBV30	TRBD1	TGTGCCTCCGACAGGGGGGCCACCTACGAGCAGTACTTC	CASDRGATYEQYF
many	TRBJ1-2	TRBV12-5	NA	TGTGCTAGTGGTTTGGTAAGCGGGCGGAATACCTATGGCTACACCTTC	CASGLVSGRNTYGYTF
few	TRBJ1-2	TRBV14	NA	TGTGCCAGCAGCCCCGTCCCAGGGGAGGGCTACACCTTC	CASSPVPGEGYTF
many	TRBJ1-5	TRBV12-5	NA	TGTGCTAGTGCCGATGACAGGAACAATCAGCCCCAGCATTTT	CASADDRNNQPQHF
NA	TRBJ2-7	TRBV20-1	NA	TGCAGTGCTTTACCCGGCGGGAAGAGGTTCTCTGAGCAGTACTTC	CSALPGGKRFSEQYF
many	TRBJ2-5	TRBV6-2/TRBV6-3	TRBD1	TGTGCCAGCAGTACCGACCTCAGGACAGGGCTGGGGGAGACCCAGTACTTC	CASSTDLRTGLGETQYF
NA	TRBJ2-7	TRBV28	TRBD1	TGTGCCAGCAGCTCGGTCCCGGGACAGATCTACGAGCAGTACTTC	CASSSVPGQIYEQYF
few	TRBJ1-6	TRBV6-2/TRBV6-3	NA	TGTGCCAGCAGTTACTACGCCCGAGGGGACTCAGTTTCACCCCTCCACTTT	CASSYYARGDSVSPLHF
once	TRBJ2-7	TRBV10-3	NA	TGTGCCATCGGACCCTCAAGCTCCTACGAGCAGTACTTC	CAIGPSSSYEQYF
NA	TRBJ2-4	TRBV14	NA	TGTGCCAGCAGCCAAGTTGGAGTGAACATTCAGTACTTC	CASSQVGVNIQYF
many	TRBJ2-5	TRBV15	TRBD1	TGTGCCACCAGCAGAGACGGGACAGAGGCCATCGGAGAGACCCAGTACTTC	CATSRDGTEAIGETQYF
NA	TRBJ1-1	TRBV28	NA	TGTGCCAGCAGAAAAACAGGGAACACTGAAGCTTTCTTT	CASRKTGNTEAFF
many	TRBJ1-5	TRBV6-1	NA	TGTGCCAGCAGTGTTTTAGGGGCCACCAATCAGCCCCAGCATTTT	CASSVLGATNQPQHF
many	TRBJ1-6	TRBV20-1	NA	TGCAGTGCTAGAGTCCGGAAGAGCTCCTATAATTCACCCCTCCACTTT	CSARVRKSSYNSPLHF
few	TRBJ2-2	TRBV11-3	TRBD1	TGTGCCAGCAGCTACAGGGGCTACACCGGGGAGCTGTTTTTT	CASSYRGYTGELFF
NA	TRBJ2-1	TRBV5-1	TRBD2	TGCGCCAGCAGCCAAATAGCGGGAGCAGTCGACAATGAGCAGTTCTTC	CASSQIAGAVDNEQFF
few	TRBJ1-2	TRBV24-1	TRBD1	TGTGCCACCAGTGACACCGGGACAGGAGGCGGCTACACCTTC	CATSDTGTGGGYTF
NA	TRBJ1-1	TRBV6-1	NA	TGTGCCAGCAGCCCCGGGGTGATCACTGAAGCTTTCTTT	CASSPGVITEAFF
many	TRBJ1-1	TRBV6-9	TRBD1	TGTGCCAGCAGTTACGACAGGGTAGCTGAAGCTTTCTTT	CASSYDRVAEAFF
few	TRBJ2-5	TRBV10-3	NA	TGTGCCATCAGTGAGTCGGCTAGCGACGGAGAGACCCAGTACTTC	CAISESASDGETQYF
many	TRBJ1-1	TRBV29-1	TRBD1	TGCAGCGTTGAGGCAAGACAGGGGAGCACTGAAGCTTTCTTT	CSVEARQGSTEAFF
NA	TRBJ1-1	TRBV25-1	TRBD1	TGTGCCACCGGGACAGGGGCCACTGAAGCTTTCTTT	CATGTGATEAFF
NA	TRBJ1-6	TRBV3-1	NA	TGTGCCAGCAGCCAAGACACAGGGAATTCACCCCTCCACTTT	CASSQDTGNSPLHF
few	TRBJ2-7	TRBV29-1	NA	TGCAGCGGGGGACCTGAGGCGGGGTCGATGATATACGAGCAGTACTTC	CSGGPEAGSMIYEQYF
NA	TRBJ1-5	TRBV24-1	NA	TGTGCCACCAGTGATTCCGGTCTTTATAGCAATCAGCCCCAGCATTTT	CATSDSGLYSNQPQHF
few	TRBJ2-2	TRBV2	NA	TGTGCCAGCAGGGGGCCACTCACCGGGGAGCTGTTTTTT	CASRGPLTGELFF
few	TRBJ2-2	TRBV6-2/TRBV6-3	NA	TGTGCCAGCAGTTACGCCCGCAAGTCCAGCACCGGGGAGCTGTTTTTT	CASSYARKSSTGELFF
NA	TRBJ1-2	TRBV19	NA	TGTGCCAGTAGTACCGCTCCACGTTTTCTGTCGGCGCGTTCCTATGGCTACACCTTC	CASSTAPRFLSARSYGYTF
NA	TRBJ1-2	TRBV9	TRBD1	TGTGCCAGCAGCGTAGAGGGACAGCAATATGGCTACACCTTC	CASSVEGQQYGYTF
NA	TRBJ1-1	TRBV25-1	NA	TGTGCCAGCAGACCGAGGGGGGGGCCCAACACTGAAGCTTTCTTT	CASRPRGGPNTEAFF
few	TRBJ1-2	TRBV9	NA	TGTGCCAGCAGCGTAGAGGACAGCTACTATGGCTACACCTTC	CASSVEDSYYGYTF
few	TRBJ2-2	TRBV7-3	NA	TGTGCCAGCAGCTTGGCCCCCCCGGGCACCGGGGAGCTGTTTTTT	CASSLAPPGTGELFF
many	TRBJ1-2	TRBV2	NA	TGTGCCGGCCAGAGGACGGTTAACTATGGCTACACCTTC	CAGQRTVNYGYTF
many	TRBJ2-6	TRBV29-1	TRBD1	TGCAGCGTTGCTAACCCCCGGGACAGCAACTCTGGGGCCAACGTCCTGACTTTC	CSVANPRDSNSGANVLTF
many	TRBJ2-7	TRBV30	TRBD1	TGTGCCTGGAACCACTGGGACAGGGGCTACGAGCAGTACTTC	CAWNHWDRGYEQYF
NA	TRBJ2-2	TRBV30	TRBD2	TGTGCCTGTATGGGACTAGCGGGAGCGTCGGGGAGCCCTTTTTTT	CACMGLAGASGSPFF
few	TRBJ1-1	TRBV28	TRBD1	TGTGCCAGCAGCCTGCCGGGACAGGGGTACACTGAAGCTTTCTTT	CASSLPGQGYTEAFF
NA	TRBJ2-7	TRBV7-9	TRBD2	TGTGCCAGCAGCCTAAGGACTAGGACCTACGGGCAGTACTTC	CASSLRTRTYGQYF
NA	TRBJ2-1	TRBV6-1	TRBD2	TGTGCCAGCAGTGAAGGGGCGGGAGATCCCTACAATGAGCAGTTCTTC	CASSEGAGDPYNEQFF
many	TRBJ2-7	TRBV11-2	NA	TGTGCCAGCAGTTGGTCCTACGAGCAGTACTTC	CASSWSYEQYF
NA	TRBJ2-2	TRBV27	TRBD2	TGTGCCAGCAGTCCAAAGCCACTAGCGGCACTAACCGGGGAGCTGTTTTTT	CASSPKPLAALTGELFF